This T cell receptor beta chain was sequenced for a study of blood T cell repertoires in COVID-19. Background on the study: The samples span acute and convalescent COVID-19 from the United States, Italy and Spain.

As processed by the authors: It was from reference gene primer amplification that nucleated cell counts were estimated. Method: immunoSEQ multiplex PCR; TCRdb's copy keeps in-frame clones and lacks some. The V and J calls and the clone size are those of that table, but D and trimming were determined from the DNA. The table includes a few hundred thousand clones, approximately 85% detected once. During active infection, Seattle patients enrolled and were then monitored through disease. The ends were cut back, 7 bases at V and 2 bases at J, with 17 bases in the middle. CDR3 length: 16 residues. In germline, CDR1 is SGHVS, CDR2 FQNEAQ.

V gene TRBV7-8 combines with J gene TRBJ2-2, with a possible D match to TRBD2 (6 bases). Specimen: peripheral blood. The receptor's source is a woman in her 70s with COVID-19, enrolled during active disease. This chain's CDR3 is CASTLYEGGNTGELFF. The CDR3 region has the DNA TGTGCCAGCACCCTATATGAGGGAGGAAACACCGGGGAGCTGTTTTTT.